The clone carrying this TCR beta chain appeared a few times. This sample includes further DNA sequences coding for the same CDR3. This record belongs to a study of blood T cell repertoires in COVID-19. The overall study: The analysed material was cDNA or gDNA that came from T cells, B-cell-depleted T cells, or PBMCs.

The data were produced by immunoSEQ multiplex PCR, yet TCRdb's version contains in-frame clones alone and is incomplete. Of around 58,000 clones in the sample, 65% to 85% are singletons; the top ten hold less than 4.5%. CDR3 length: 15 residues. Germline V CDR1 and CDR2: MNHNY, SVGAGI (reference sequence). Trimming at V came to 0 bases and at J to 6 bases, leaving 5 bases not matched to a gene. The receptor was derived from a woman in her thirties or forties with acute COVID-19. Sequences were obtained from PBMCs or T cells enriched from blood (not recorded which). V and J are TRBV6-6 and TRBJ2-1; 7 positions agree with TRBD2. The CDR3 sequence is CASSYSRPGGNEQFF. The DNA for the CDR3 is TGTGCCAGCAGTTACTCGAGACCGGGGGGCAATGAGCAGTTCTTC.